The sample holds many counts of the clone carrying this TCR beta chain. The TCRbeta library incorporated unique molecular identifiers. TCRdb ran MiXCR on the PCR reads and lists one entry per CDR3 protein. Among almost 500,000 distinct CDR3 sequences, 10% to 13% were seen once, and the ten largest hold just over 2%. Germline CDR1 is DFQATT and CDR2 is SNEGSKA (reference sequence). Trimming removed 0 bases at V and 0 bases at J, with 10 bases between. This CDR3 contains 15 residues. These data originate in a study of T-cell reconstitution after alpha-beta-depleted transplantation in children. Sequenced here: PBMCs, sampled before TCRalphabeta/CD19-depleted stem cell transplant. This chain uses TRBV20-1 with TRBJ2-3; the D gene is possibly TRBD2 (6 bases). This clonotype was sampled from a child younger than 10 with inherited bone marrow failure, due to receive a stem cell transplant. CDR3 bases: TGCAGTGCTAGAGATGGAGGGGAGAGCACAGATACGCAGTATTTT. This encodes CSARDGGESTDTQYF.